Listed here is a single TCR beta chain. The antigen remains undetermined. These data belong to a study of graft-versus-host responses after intestinal transplantation. Findings and limits, study-wide: Early declines in HvG clones that occurred post-transplant were associated with peak circulating GvH clone levels.

TCRdb keeps only in-frame clones here, not all; method: immunoSEQ multiplex PCR. This sample has approximately 120,000 clones; more than 80% occur once, and the top ten carry approximately 0.17%. Per the germline V gene, CDR1 is SGHNT and CDR2 is YENEEA. This CDR3 spans 15 amino acids. V trimming: 1 base; J trimming: 4 bases; junction bases outside the gene matches: 6. The sample in question was unstimulated CD4+ T cells sorted from spleen or lymph node cells, obtained before intestinal transplant. J is TRBJ2-7 and V is TRBV11-3; 8 bases are a match to TRBD2. The TCR was taken from a human donor who received an intestinal transplant. The CDR3 loop reads CASSLVGGGQYEQYF. CDR3 DNA: TGTGCCAGCAGCTTAGTCGGGGGGGGGCAATACGAGCAGTACTTC.